Shown below are 3 T cell receptor beta chains from a single sample sequenced in a study of shared clonotypes between healthy human individuals. The method was immunoSEQ multiplex PCR; TCRdb's version includes in-frame clones alone and lacks a portion of them. The table records millions of clones, 85% to 95% of them present only once. The sequenced sample was naive CD4+ T cells sorted from blood. Indicated subset: CD45RA+ positively selected. The origin of the receptors is a man in his late teens or twenties in good health.

V usage is TRBV11-1 and J usage is TRBJ2-2; D not certain. CDR1 and CDR2 from the germline V gene are SGHAT and FQDESV (reference sequence). CDR3 size: 14 residues. V shed 1 base and J shed 5 bases, with 8 bases lying between them. The CDR3 is CASSLVGWTGELFF. In nucleotides, the CDR3 is TGTGCCAGCAGCTTAGTCGGGTGGACCGGGGAGCTGTTTTTT.

Here the CDR3 reads CAWNGRPIGETQYF. Written as DNA, the CDR3 is TGTGCCTGGAACGGACGGCCGATCGGGGAGACCCAGTACTTC. The chain employs TRBV30 and TRBJ2-5; no definite D call. V lost 4 bases to trimming and J lost 5 bases, with 17 bases between them. Germline assignment: CDR1 GTSNPN and CDR2 SVGIG (reference sequence). The CDR3 totals 14 residues.

This clone came up once. The chain carries TRBV4-3 and TRBJ2-5; TRBD1 aligns across 10 bases. Trimming took 3 bases from V and 5 from J; bases not matched to a gene: 3. The CDR3 is made up of 14 amino acids. CDR1 LGHNA and CDR2 YSLEER come from the germline V gene. CDR3 bases: TGCGCCAGCAGCCAGGGACAGGGGACGGAGACCCAGTACTTC. Residues: CASSQGQGTETQYF.